Listed here is a single TCR beta chain. No cognate antigen has been identified for it. No base quality information exists; no much larger clone differs at one position. The sample belongs to a study of human T cells and chemical hapten exposure (dated by TCRdb to the early 2020s). Turning to the overall study: For sensitization, 2% DPC in acetone was applied to an approximately 2 cm by approximately 2 cm area of upper inner arm skin. Patients additionally received weekly therapeutic DPC doses to the scalp throughout the roughly 25-week study period. Patch tests used Finn chambers with 0.01% DPC on the upper back, scored after 6 days by International Contact Dermatitis Research Group standards. Most of the patients in the cohort were female, and the cohort covered alopecia areata with under or over 50% scalp involvement, alopecia totalis and alopecia universalis. Libraries were combined into a pool for sequencing, and differences in TCR yield between samples came mainly from small differences in library volumes within the pool. In alopecia patients, the study followed how the peripheral blood TCR repertoire changed in vivo over primary and secondary sensitization to diphenylcyclopropenone (DPC), a hapten. Blood was sampled from patients pre-sensitization (week 0) and at 2, 6 and about 24 weeks after DPC sensitization. Blood for TCR sequencing was provided by twenty-nine alopecia patients at one to four time points (pre-sensitization, 2, 6 and 24 weeks). Results the study describes overall, beyond this receptor: All patients had alopecia, a presumed autoimmune disease, so their immune response might differ from that of healthy individuals. Compared with pre-sensitization or healthy control sets, expanded TCRs formed significantly more large CDR3 similarity clusters, which is consistent with antigen-driven responses. DPC sensitization did not change how many TCRs were above 1 in 1000 frequency, and no evidence was found of alterations in global repertoire structure. Repeated subsampling changed both the strength of the expansion versus patch-test correlation and the threshold at which the correlation became significant. Patch test score was positively correlated with the number of PT1 expanded TCRs, with significance at thresholds 8, 16 and 32 but not at 4.

Library preparation used RACE. Sequencing used a NextSeq 500. During library preparation, unique molecular identifiers were attached to individual cDNA molecules so that TCRs could be counted in a quantitative, reproducible way. Both TCR alpha and TCR beta chains were sequenced from each blood RNA sample. Concerning the study's data processing: A median of approximately 96,000 TCRs per sample was observed, with a range of about 23,224 to 690,600. V, J and CDR3 annotation of the TCR reads was carried out using the Decombinator software suite. Every sample was subsampled to the same number of TCRs (28,000) for the PS versus PT1 abundance plots. Expanded TCRs were defined as absent before sensitization and observed at least eight times at the 2-week time point. The public reads were run again by TCRdb, first through fastp at Q25 and then through MiXCR, and only productive beta chains were kept. Rows with one shared CDR3 protein collapse into an entry with the most common genes and DNA. These V and J calls are TCRdb output, not the study's own analysis. This sample holds more than 85,000 distinct CDR3 sequences; approximately 8.8% were observed only once. The ten top clones hold over 3% of the sample.

V loses 2 bases of germline sequence and J loses 9 bases, and the interval between the two ends is 13 bases. Inclusive of the bounding cysteine and phenylalanine, the CDR3 is 13 residues long. The read is trimmed to its CDR3 DNA, 39 bases read in frame from base 1. The time point label, as the study defines it: patch test 2, 6 weeks after DPC sensitization. This specimen's treatment or condition label, interpreted: therapeutic diphenylcyclopropenone sensitization with weekly scalp DPC. At each patch-test visit, blood was drawn before the patch test was applied. Eligible patients were aged 18 to 70, diagnosed with alopecia, deemed suitable for DPC therapy, and excluded if pregnant. Total RNA was extracted from unfractionated whole blood collected in Tempus Blood RNA tubes.

The chain is encoded by TRBV12-3 or TRBV12-4 joined to TRBJ1-1; the best D guess is TRBD1, with 6 bases matching. The sequence was collected from a woman in her thirties or forties with alopecia areata. Some clones in this sample may be carry-over from other donors' samples. The source was whole blood, collected in connection with sensitization to the hapten diphenylcyclopropenone (DPC). The nucleotide sequence reads TGTGCCAGCAGTTTATCAGGGGCTGCGCAAGCTTTCTTT. The resulting protein is CASSLSGAAQAFF.